The T cell receptor (delta chain) described here comes from a study of Vδ1+ human thymocytes. General observations from the study: Thymic delta-chain repertoires held roughly 20% Vdelta2 sequences and few Vdelta3, despite high sort purity. In the thymus, TRG and TRD repertoires looked highly polyclonal with Gaussian CDR3 lengths.

The table lists this clone with a few counts. Its target is unknown. The identical CDR3 is also encoded by other nucleotide sequences in the sample. Vdelta1+ thymocyte sorts reached between about 98% and 99.6% purity. RNA was extracted from the cells and then reverse transcribed. Multiplex PCR used pooled V-gene forward primers and a constant-region reverse primer to amplify CDR3s. TCRdb fed the multiplex PCR reads to CATT. The sample holds roughly 50,000 delta-chain clones, about 15% seen once. Germline values: CDR1 GEAIGNYY, CDR2 EKD. V gave up 4 bases and J gave up 3 bases; unmatched junction bases: 10. This CDR3 is 17 amino acids long.

The sequenced material came from Vdelta1+ gamma-delta thymocytes from the thymus. Subset meaning: FACS-sorted CD3+ TCRalphabeta- TCRVdelta1+ TCRVdelta2- thymocytes. The clonotype was recovered from a boy under two years old who had congenital heart surgery. This chain joins TRDV2 and TRDJ1, with TRDD3 matching over 13 bases. The CDR3 bases are TGTGCCTGTGATCTCCTACTGGGGGATACGCGGTCCGATAAACTCATCTTT. This translates into CACDLLLGDTRSDKLIF.